Sequencing of this TCR beta chain was carried out in a study of beta chain features in type 1 diabetes (dated by TCRdb to 2016 to 2018). For the study in its entirety: No differences in mean age, gender distribution, total cell number or subset yield were found between patients and healthy donors. Across all samples, fewer than 110,000,000 sorted cells were examined, and cell number per subset correlated strongly with RNA yield. In the study, recently diagnosed type 1 diabetes patients and matched healthy donors were compared on the TCRB repertoires of their sorted circulating CD4+ T cell subsets. Naive and central memory subsets were obtained from all 30 or so donors, but regulatory and stem cell-like memory subsets were isolated from only 8 patients and 8 healthy donors.

A single peripheral blood draw of around 120 mL on average was collected from each donor into heparinised tubes. A BD FACSAria II and a panel including CD45RO, CCR7, CD25, CD127, CD95 and CD27 were used to sort naive, central memory, regulatory and stem cell-like memory CD4+ T cells. All sorted populations exceeded 95% purity. PBMCs were isolated immediately by Lymphoprep density gradient centrifugation and stained directly without culture. Samples were stained and sorted in pairs, with one healthy donor and one patient per experiment, so that batch effects were minimized. The entire amount of isolated RNA was reverse transcribed using the High Capacity cDNA Reverse Transcription Kit, so the sequenced TCRB transcripts were expressed ones. Deep immunoSEQ sequencing was performed on naive, central memory and regulatory T cell samples, with an average of approximately 3.9 million total reads per sample. After sorted cells were lysed in RLT buffer, RNA was extracted with DNase-treated RNeasy Micro or Mini kits, with the choice depending on cell number. To prevent cross-contamination, every cell subset was processed on its own, while patient and healthy donor samples were processed together. The immunoSEQ multiplex PCR was used to amplify TCRB sequences from cDNA, yielding 87-bp fragments that span the CDR3 region. Sequencing of the amplicons was performed on the Illumina HiSeq platform. The study's processing was this. Synthetic template baselines were used to correct PCR bias computationally, reads within Hamming distance 2 were collapsed together, and singletons that could not be merged were discarded. Reads were aligned to IMGT to assign V, D and J genes, CDR3 length, and insertions or deletions at six rearrangement sites. Clonotype counts were normalized to sorted cell number within each subset before computing true diversity and Gini coefficients with the tcR R package. Repertoire sharing was quantified using the overlap coefficient calculated on TCRB nucleotide sequences. Out-of-frame TCRB sequences from naive cells were analyzed to stand in for the pre-selection repertoire. As stored in TCRdb, this immuneACCESS dataset retains in-frame rearrangements with V and J assigned. A fraction of the clones does not appear; measured against another copy, unresolved V genes explain less than half of the discrepancy, and the remainder lacks a known reason. V and J calls and clone size are given by that table; D and trimming were obtained from the DNA. This sample comprises 900,000 or so clones, 15% to 20% of them detected only once. Of the sample, 0.023% is held by the ten largest clones.

As regards this clone: Its antigen specificity is not known. Nothing much larger sits one base from this clone, and base qualities are not available.

What the work shows at the level of the full study, not this receptor alone: Because cDNA was sequenced instead of genomic DNA, activated cells with high expression could be over-represented, although the groups did not differ in activation or CD3 levels. Because small numbers of individuals were included in the HLA sub-analyses, any influence of HLA type on TCRB rearrangement was left unresolved. Naive, central memory and regulatory TCRB repertoires appeared to be more alike among patients than among healthy donors. Shorter templates might have been favored by PCR, but patient and control samples were amplified and corrected together, so both groups would have been affected equally by any skew. At VDJ recombination sites, patients with type 1 diabetes made fewer insertions and deleted more nucleotides, a pattern implying thymic rearrangement abnormalities. In all four CD4+ subsets, TCRB CDR3 length was moderately but significantly shorter in type 1 diabetes patients.

V is cut by 0 bases and J by 4 bases, and the space between the germline ends is 15 bases. The CDR3 holds 16 amino acids from the cysteine to the phenylalanine. The only DNA kept is the CDR3, 48 bases in frame from the first base. Via the germline V gene, CDR1 is SGHDN and CDR2 FVKESK. The chain uses TRBV14 and TRBJ2-5, with the D segment identity uncertain. This clonotype was sampled from a woman between 18 and 30 years old in good health. Sequences were obtained from naive CD4+ T cells from blood. Reading the label with the study, this specimen's cell subset or site is: true naive CD4+ T cells. The base sequence is TGTGCCAGCAGCCAAGATCTTGTCGTGTTTGGAGAGACCCAGTACTTC. This encodes CASSQDLVVFGETQYF.